The TCR beta chain under discussion was sequenced for a study of T-cell reconstitution after alpha-beta-depleted transplantation in children. Preparation of the TCRbeta library involved a method that used unique molecular identifiers. TCRdb passed the PCR reads through MiXCR, listing each CDR3 protein once. The sample records about 440,000 distinct CDR3 sequences, about 45% being singletons. V lost 2 bases and J 5 bases, leaving 20 bases between the germline ends. The CDR3 consists of 16 residues. CDR1 SGHRS and CDR2 YFSETQ come from the germline V gene. The sequence was collected from a girl aged 2-10 years with aplastic anemia, due to receive a stem cell transplant. The genes are TRBV5-1 and TRBJ2-7, with D maybe TRBD2 (6 bases). The sequencing used PBMCs, collected before TCRalphabeta/CD19-depleted stem cell transplant. CDR3 sequence (DNA): TGCGCCAGCAGCTTTAGGGGAGGTGGGACGGCGGACGAGCAGTACTTC. Translating it yields CASSFRGGGTADEQYF.